This T cell receptor beta chain emerged from a study of blood T cell dynamics during melanoma immunotherapy. The protocol was immunoSEQ multiplex PCR, while the TCRdb copy is restricted to in-frame clones and leaves out a portion. The sample records 11,000 to 15,000 clones, under 90% being singletons. Noted time point: pre-treatment baseline. The source material was blood, sampled from a patient treated with checkpoint blockade. This receptor was taken from a human donor with melanoma.

CDR3 in amino acids: CASSRGQGSATDTQYF. The CDR3 DNA is TGCGCCAGCAGCCGAGGACAGGGTTCTGCCACAGATACGCAGTATTTT. The chain links TRBV4-1 to TRBJ2-3, with 8 bases identical to TRBD1. The ends lost 4 bases at V and 2 bases at J; junction bases unmatched: 8. This CDR3 is built from 16 residues. Per the germline V gene, CDR1 is MGHRA and CDR2 is YSYEKL.